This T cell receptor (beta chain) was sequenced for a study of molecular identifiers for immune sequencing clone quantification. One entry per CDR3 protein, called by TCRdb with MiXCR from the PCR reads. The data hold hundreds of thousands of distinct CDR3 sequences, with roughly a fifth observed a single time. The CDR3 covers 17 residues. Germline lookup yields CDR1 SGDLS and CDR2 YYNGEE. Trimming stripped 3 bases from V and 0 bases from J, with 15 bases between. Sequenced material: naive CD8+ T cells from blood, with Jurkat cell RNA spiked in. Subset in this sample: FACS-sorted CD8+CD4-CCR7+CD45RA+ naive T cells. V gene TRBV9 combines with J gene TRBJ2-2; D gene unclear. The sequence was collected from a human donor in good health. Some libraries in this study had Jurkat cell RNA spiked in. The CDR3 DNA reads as TGTGCCAGCAGCGCCCAAGCCGAGACCACGAACACCGGGGAGCTGTTTTTT. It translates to CASSAQAETTNTGELFF.